In this sample, the clone carrying this TCR beta chain turned up many times. Its cognate antigen is unknown. The cDNA was generated by 5'RACE with 10-nucleotide random UMIs. TCRdb called the 5' RACE reads again in MiXCR, with one record for every CDR3 protein. There are approximately 48,000 distinct CDR3 sequences in the sample; over 9.5% occur only once, and roughly 10% lies in the top ten. The source of the sample is a study of neurological immune-mediated disorders. Study results and caveats: The most TCR clonal expansion was seen in HTLV-1-associated myelopathy, and the least was seen in multiple sclerosis, which fell below healthy controls.

The germline CDR1 and CDR2 sequences are KGHSH and LQKENI. V was clipped by 3 bases and J by 1 base, with 4 bases between them. This CDR3 has 13 residues. The time point here: longitudinal time-point 3. The J gene is TRBJ1-5, the V gene TRBV18; D remains unclear. The receptor was isolated from a male donor with HTLV-1-associated myelopathy (HAM/TSP). The sequenced material came from PBMCs. The CDR3 loop reads CASSPGSNQPQHF. The CDR3 nucleotides read TGTGCCAGCTCACCCGGGAGCAATCAGCCCCAGCATTTT.